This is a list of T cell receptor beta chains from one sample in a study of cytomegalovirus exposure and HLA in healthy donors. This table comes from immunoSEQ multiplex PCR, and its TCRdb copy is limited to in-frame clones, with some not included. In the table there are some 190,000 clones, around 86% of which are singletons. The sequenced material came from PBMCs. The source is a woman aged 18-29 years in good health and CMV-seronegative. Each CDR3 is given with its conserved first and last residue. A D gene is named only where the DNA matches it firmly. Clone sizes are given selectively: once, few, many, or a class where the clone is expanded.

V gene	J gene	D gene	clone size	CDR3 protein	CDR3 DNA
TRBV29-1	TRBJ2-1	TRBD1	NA	CSVATGQRYNEQFF	TGCAGCGTTGCGACGGGACAGCGCTACAATGAGCAGTTCTTC
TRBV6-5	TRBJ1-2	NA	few	CASSRQDYGYTF	TGTGCCAGCAGTCGACAGGACTATGGCTACACCTTC
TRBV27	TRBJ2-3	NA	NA	CASSFWAGTDTQYF	TGTGCCAGCAGTTTTTGGGCCGGCACAGATACGCAGTATTTT
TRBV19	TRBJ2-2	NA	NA	CASRGLANTGELFF	TGTGCCAGTAGGGGGCTCGCGAACACCGGGGAGCTGTTTTTT
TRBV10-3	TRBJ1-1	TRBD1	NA	CAISGGGSGTEAFF	TGTGCCATCAGTGGAGGGGGCTCGGGGACTGAAGCTTTCTTT
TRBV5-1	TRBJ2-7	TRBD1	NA	CASSLGQGLGEQYF	TGCGCCAGCAGCTTGGGACAGGGGTTAGGCGAGCAGTACTTC
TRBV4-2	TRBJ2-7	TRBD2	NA	CASSPEQAGSSYEQYF	TGTGCCAGCAGCCCCGAGCAAGCGGGAAGCTCCTACGAGCAGTACTTC
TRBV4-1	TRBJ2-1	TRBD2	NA	CASSQSGTSGGLYNEQFF	TGCGCCAGCAGCCAATCTGGGACTAGCGGAGGCCTTTACAATGAGCAGTTCTTC
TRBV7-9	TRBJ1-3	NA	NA	CASSLGSGEFDGNTIYF	TGTGCCAGCAGCTTAGGTTCCGGGGAGTTCGATGGAAACACCATATATTTT
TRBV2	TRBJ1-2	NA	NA	CASSGAGSYGYTF	TGTGCCAGCAGTGGGGCGGGGTCGTATGGCTACACCTTC
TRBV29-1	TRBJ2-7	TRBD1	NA	CSARTGTYEQYF	TGCAGCGCTAGGACAGGCACCTACGAGCAGTACTTC
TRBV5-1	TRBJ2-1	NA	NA	CASSSRGNEQFF	TGCGCCAGCAGCTCCAGGGGAAATGAGCAGTTCTTC
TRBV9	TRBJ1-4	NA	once	CASSARQDYNEKLFF	TGTGCCAGCAGCGCCCGACAGGATTATAATGAAAAACTGTTTTTT
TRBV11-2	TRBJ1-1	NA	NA	CASSQRGALNTEAFF	TGTGCCAGCAGCCAGCGGGGGGCACTGAACACTGAAGCTTTCTTT
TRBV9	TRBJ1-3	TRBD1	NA	CASSPRQGAGGNTIYF	TGTGCCAGCAGCCCCCGACAGGGGGCGGGCGGAAACACCATATATTTT
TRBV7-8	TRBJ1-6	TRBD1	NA	CASSLRGPQSPLHF	TGTGCCAGCAGCCTCAGGGGGCCGCAGTCACCCCTCCACTTT
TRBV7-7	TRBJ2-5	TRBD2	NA	CASSPRRGMETQYF	TGTGCCAGCAGCCCCCGGCGGGGGATGGAGACCCAGTACTTC
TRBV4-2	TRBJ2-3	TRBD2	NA	CASSLRLAESTDTQYF	TGTGCCAGCAGCCTCCGGCTAGCGGAGAGCACAGATACGCAGTATTTT
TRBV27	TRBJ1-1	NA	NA	CASSKMSPMNTEAFF	TGTGCCAGCAGCAAGATGAGCCCAATGAACACTGAAGCTTTCTTT
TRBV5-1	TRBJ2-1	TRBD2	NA	CASRGMGLAGTQIYNEQFF	TGCGCCAGCAGGGGGATGGGACTAGCGGGGACCCAGATCTACAATGAGCAGTTCTTC
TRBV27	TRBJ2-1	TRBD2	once	CASTYAAGTTIWDEQFF	TGTGCCAGCACATACGCGGCTGGGACTACCATTTGGGATGAGCAGTTCTTC
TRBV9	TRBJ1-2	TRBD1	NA	CASSSPGGPALNYGYTF	TGTGCCAGCAGCTCCCCAGGGGGCCCTGCGCTTAACTATGGCTACACCTTC